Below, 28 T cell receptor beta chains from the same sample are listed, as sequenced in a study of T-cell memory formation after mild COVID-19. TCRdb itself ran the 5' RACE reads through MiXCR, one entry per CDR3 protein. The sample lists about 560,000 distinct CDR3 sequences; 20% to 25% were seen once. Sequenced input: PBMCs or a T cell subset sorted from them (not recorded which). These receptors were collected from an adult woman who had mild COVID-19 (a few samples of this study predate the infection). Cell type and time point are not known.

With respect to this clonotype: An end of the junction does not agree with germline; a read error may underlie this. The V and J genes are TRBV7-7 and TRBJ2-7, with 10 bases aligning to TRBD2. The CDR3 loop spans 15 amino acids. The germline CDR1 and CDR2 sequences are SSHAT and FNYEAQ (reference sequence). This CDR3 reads CASSQGLAELGEQYF. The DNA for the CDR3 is TGTGCTAGCAGTCAAGGACTAGCGGAGTTGGGCGAGCAGTACTTC.

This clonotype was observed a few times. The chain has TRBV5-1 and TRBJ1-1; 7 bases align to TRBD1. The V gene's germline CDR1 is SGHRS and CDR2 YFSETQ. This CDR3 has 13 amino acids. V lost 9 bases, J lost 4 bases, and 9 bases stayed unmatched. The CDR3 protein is CATRYSGGTEAFF. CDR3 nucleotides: TGCGCCACCAGGTATTCAGGGGGCACTGAAGCTTTCTTT.

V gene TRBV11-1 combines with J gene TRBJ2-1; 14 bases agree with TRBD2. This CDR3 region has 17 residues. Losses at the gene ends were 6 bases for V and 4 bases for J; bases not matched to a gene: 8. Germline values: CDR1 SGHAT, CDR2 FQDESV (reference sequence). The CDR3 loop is CASRDSGTSGRYNEQFF. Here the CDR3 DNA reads TGTGCCAGCAGAGATTCCGGGACTAGCGGGAGATACAATGAGCAGTTCTTC.

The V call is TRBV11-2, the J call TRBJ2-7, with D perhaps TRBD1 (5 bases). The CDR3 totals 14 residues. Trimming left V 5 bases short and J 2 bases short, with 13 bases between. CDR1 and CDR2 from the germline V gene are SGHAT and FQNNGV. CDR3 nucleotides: TGTGCCAGCAGCGGAAACCAGGGTACCTACGAGCAGTACTTC. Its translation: CASSGNQGTYEQYF.

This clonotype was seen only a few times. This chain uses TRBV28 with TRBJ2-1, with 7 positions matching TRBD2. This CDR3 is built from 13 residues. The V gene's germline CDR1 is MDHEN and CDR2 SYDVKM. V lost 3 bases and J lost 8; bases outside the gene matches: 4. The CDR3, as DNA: TGTGCCAGCAGTTTCGGGGCGGGAGATGAGCAGTTCTTC. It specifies CASSFGAGDEQFF.

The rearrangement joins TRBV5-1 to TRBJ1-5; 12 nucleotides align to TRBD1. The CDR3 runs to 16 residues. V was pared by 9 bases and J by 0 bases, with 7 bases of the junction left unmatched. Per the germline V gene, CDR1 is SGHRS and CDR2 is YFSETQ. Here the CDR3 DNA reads TGCGCCATACCGGGACAGGGGGCTTATAGCAATCAGCCCCAGCATTTT. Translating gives CAIPGQGAYSNQPQHF.

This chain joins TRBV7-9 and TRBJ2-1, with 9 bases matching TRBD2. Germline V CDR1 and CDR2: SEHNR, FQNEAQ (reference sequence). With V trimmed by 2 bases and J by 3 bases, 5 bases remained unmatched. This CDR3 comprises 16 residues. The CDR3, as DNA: TGTGCCAGCAGCTTATTGGCGGGAGGGGACTACAATGAGCAGTTCTTC. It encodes CASSLLAGGDYNEQFF.

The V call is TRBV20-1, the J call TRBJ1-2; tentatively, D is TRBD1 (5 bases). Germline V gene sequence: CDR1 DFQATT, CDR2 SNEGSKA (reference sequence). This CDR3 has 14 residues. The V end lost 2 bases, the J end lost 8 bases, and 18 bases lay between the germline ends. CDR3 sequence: CSARRRDGWEGYTF. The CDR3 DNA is TGCAGTGCTAGACGGCGGGACGGATGGGAGGGCTACACCTTC.

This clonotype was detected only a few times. Here the CDR3 reads CATRSPFYGYTF. The CDR3 bases are TGTGCCACCCGGAGTCCTTTCTATGGCTACACCTTC. The V gene is TRBV7-9, the J gene TRBJ1-2; no clear D. The CDR3 is 12 amino acids. CDR1 SEHNR and CDR2 FQNEAQ come from the germline V gene (reference sequence). Trimming left V 10 bases short and J 4 bases short, with 13 bases between.

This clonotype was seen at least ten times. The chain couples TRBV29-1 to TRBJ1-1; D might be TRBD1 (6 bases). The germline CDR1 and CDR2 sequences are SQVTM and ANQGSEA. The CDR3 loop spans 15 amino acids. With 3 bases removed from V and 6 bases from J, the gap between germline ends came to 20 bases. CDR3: CSVEDSGISVAEAFF. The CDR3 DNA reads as TGCAGCGTTGAGGACAGCGGAATCTCAGTGGCTGAAGCTTTCTTT.

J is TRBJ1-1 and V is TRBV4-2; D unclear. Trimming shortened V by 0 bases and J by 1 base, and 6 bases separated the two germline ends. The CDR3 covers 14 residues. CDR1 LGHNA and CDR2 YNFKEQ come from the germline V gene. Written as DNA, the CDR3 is TGTGCCAGCAGCCAAGAATTCAAGAACACTGAAGCTTTCTTT. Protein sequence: CASSQEFKNTEAFF.

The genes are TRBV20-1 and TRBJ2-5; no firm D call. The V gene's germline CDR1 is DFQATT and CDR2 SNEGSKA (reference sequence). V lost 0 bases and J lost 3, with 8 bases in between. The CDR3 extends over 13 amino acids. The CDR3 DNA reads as TGCAGTGCTAGAGATCCAGTGGAAGAGACCCAGTACTTC. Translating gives CSARDPVEETQYF.

CDR3 residues: CASSDPFQGTDTQYF. Here the CDR3 DNA reads TGTGCCAGCAGTGATCCCTTTCAGGGAACAGATACGCAGTATTTT. The J gene is TRBJ2-3, the V gene TRBV2; a possible D gene is TRBD1 (5 bases). Germline assignment: CDR1 SNHLY and CDR2 FYNNEI. V was trimmed by 3 bases and J by 3 bases, leaving 13 bases between them. The CDR3 is 15 residues long.

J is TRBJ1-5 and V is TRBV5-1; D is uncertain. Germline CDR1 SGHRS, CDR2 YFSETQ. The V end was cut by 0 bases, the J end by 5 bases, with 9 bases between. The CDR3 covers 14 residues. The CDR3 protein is CASSLAYGDQPQHF. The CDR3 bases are TGCGCCAGCAGCTTGGCCTACGGGGATCAGCCCCAGCATTTT.

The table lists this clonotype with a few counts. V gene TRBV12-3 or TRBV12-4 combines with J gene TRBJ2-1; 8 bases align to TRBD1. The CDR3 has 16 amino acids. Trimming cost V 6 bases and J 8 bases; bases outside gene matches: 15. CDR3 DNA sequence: TGTGCCAGCAGGGACAGGGTCGGATGGTCGCGCGATGAGCAGTTCTTC. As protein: CASRDRVGWSRDEQFF.

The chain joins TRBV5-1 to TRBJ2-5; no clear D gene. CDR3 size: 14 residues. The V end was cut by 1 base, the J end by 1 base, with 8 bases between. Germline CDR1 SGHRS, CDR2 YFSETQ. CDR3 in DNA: TGCGCCAGCAGCTTGACGGCAGGCCAAGAGACCCAGTACTTC. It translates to CASSLTAGQETQYF.

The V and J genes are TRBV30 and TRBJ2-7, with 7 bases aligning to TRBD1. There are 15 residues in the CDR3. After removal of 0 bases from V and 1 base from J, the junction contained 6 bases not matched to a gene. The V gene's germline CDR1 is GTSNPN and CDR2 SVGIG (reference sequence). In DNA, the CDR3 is TGTGCCTGGAGTGTGAAGGGGGCTGGGTCCTACGAGCAGTACTTC. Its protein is CAWSVKGAGSYEQYF.

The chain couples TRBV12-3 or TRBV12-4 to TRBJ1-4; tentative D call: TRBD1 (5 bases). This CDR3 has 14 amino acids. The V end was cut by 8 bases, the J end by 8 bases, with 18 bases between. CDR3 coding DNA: TGTGCCAGCGCCCCGCGGGGTGCAGGGGAAAAACTGTTTTTT. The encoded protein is CASAPRGAGEKLFF.

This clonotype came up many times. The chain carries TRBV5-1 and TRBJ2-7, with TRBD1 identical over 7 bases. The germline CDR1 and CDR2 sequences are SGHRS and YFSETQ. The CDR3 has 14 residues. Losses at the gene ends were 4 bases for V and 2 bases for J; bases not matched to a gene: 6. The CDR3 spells CASSPTGPTYEQYF. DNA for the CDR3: TGCGCCAGCAGCCCGACAGGGCCCACCTACGAGCAGTACTTC.

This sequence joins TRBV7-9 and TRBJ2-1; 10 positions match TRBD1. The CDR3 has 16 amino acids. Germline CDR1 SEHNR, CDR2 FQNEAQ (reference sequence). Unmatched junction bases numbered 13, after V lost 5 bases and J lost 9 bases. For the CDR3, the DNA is TGTGCCAGCAGCCCTAGGGACAGGGGTATTGGAGCTGAGCAGTTCTTC. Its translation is CASSPRDRGIGAEQFF. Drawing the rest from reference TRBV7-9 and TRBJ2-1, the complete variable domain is DTGVSQNPRHKITKRGQNVTFRCDPISEHNRLYWYRQTLGQGPEFLTYFQNEAQLEKSRLLSDRFSAERPKGSFSTLEIQRTEQGDSAMYLCASSPRDRGIGAEQFFGPGTRLTVL.

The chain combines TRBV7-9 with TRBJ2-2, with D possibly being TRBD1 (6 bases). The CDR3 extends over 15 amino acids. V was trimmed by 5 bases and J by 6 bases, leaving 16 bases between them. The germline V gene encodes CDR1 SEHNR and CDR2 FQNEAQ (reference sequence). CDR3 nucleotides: TGTGCCAGCAGCCCTGAGGCCAGGGGAGCCGGGGAGCTGTTTTTT. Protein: CASSPEARGAGELFF.

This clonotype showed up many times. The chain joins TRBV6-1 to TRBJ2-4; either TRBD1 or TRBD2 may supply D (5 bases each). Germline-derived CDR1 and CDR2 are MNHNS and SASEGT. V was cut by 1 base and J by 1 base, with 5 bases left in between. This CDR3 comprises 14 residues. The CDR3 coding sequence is TGTGCCAGCAGTGAAGGGGGGGCCAAAAACATTCAGTACTTC. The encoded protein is CASSEGGAKNIQYF.

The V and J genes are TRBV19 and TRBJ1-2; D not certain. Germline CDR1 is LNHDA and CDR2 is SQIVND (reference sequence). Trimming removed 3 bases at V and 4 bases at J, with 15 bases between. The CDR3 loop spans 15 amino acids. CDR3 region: CASSIVWQDIYGYTF. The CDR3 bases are TGTGCCAGTAGTATCGTCTGGCAGGATATCTATGGCTACACCTTC.

In nucleotides, the CDR3 is TGTGCCAGCAGCTCCTGGGACAAGAAAAGCTCTGGGGCCAACGTCCTGACTTTC. This encodes CASSSWDKKSSGANVLTF. The rearrangement links TRBV7-3 to TRBJ2-6; D possibly corresponds to TRBD1 (6 bases). In germline, CDR1 is SGHTA, CDR2 FQGTGA. Trimming left V 4 bases short and J 0 bases short, with 16 bases between. The CDR3 extends over 18 amino acids.

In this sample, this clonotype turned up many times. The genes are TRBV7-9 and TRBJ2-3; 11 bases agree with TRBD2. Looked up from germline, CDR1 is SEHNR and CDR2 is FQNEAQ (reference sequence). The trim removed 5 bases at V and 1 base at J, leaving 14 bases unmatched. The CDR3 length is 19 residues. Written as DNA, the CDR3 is TGTGCCAGCAGCCCAGTCCTGACTAGCGGGGAGGTTGGCACAGATACGCAGTATTTT. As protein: CASSPVLTSGEVGTDTQYF.

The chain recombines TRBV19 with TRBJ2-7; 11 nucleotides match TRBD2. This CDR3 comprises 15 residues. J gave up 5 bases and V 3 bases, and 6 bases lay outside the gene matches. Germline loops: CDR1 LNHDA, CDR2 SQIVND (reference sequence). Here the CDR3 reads CASSITSGRSHEQYF. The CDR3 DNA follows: TGTGCCAGTAGTATTACTAGCGGGAGATCTCACGAGCAGTACTTC.

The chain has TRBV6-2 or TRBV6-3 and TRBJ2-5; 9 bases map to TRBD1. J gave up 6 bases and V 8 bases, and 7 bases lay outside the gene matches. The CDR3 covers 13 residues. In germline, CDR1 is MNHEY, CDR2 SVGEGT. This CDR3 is CASDHGQGKTQYF. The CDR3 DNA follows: TGTGCCAGCGACCACGGACAGGGGAAGACCCAGTACTTC.

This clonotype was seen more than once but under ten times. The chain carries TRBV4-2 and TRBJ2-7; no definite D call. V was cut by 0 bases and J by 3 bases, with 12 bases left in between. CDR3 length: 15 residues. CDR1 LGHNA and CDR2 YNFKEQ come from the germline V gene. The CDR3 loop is CASSQDLGFGYEQYF. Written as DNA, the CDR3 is TGTGCCAGCAGCCAAGATCTTGGTTTCGGCTACGAGCAGTACTTC.